This T cell receptor beta chain was observed in a study of shared clonotypes between healthy human individuals (dated by TCRdb to the early 2020s). Context from the whole study: The cohort included a few men and a couple of women between 18 and 49 years of age. Leukapheresis yielded between about 0.85 and 10 billion PBMCs per donor. For each donor, CD4 naive and CD4 memory were each run on three plates, CD8 naive on two plates, and CD8 memory on one plate. The study deeply sequenced blood TCR repertoires of five healthy adults to estimate repertoire size and the extent of clonotype sharing between individuals. To increase sequencing depth and limit assay-specific biases, TCR repertoire library preparation and sequencing were carried out by different laboratories using diverse techniques. Study-wide findings and limitations: Clonotypes shared by all four sorted-subset donors showed higher generation probabilities than non-shared clonotypes. Sampling was limited to blood, and TCR repertoires in tissue likely differ from TCR repertoires in blood. Larger estimated clonotype richness was generally found for naive subsets than for memory subsets. Because the study included a small number of donors, the genetic and exposure-history diversity represented was limited. Rarefaction of sorted-subset datasets indicated incomplete sequencing despite the large sequencing depth. Sharing across a handful of donors was observed for 5% to 6.5% of naive CD4, 3% to 3.5% of naive CD8, roughly 2.4% of memory CD4, and roughly 0.4% of memory CD8 clonotypes. Pairwise subsampling led to the expectation that sequencing depth would affect the degree of clonotype sharing among donors.

CD8 naive samples consisted of CD45RO-negative cells that were positively selected for CCR7, yielding a CD45RA+CCR7+ population without TemRA cells. Healthy HIV-negative adults with no recently reported acute infections or vaccinations were included as donors. All donors were Caucasian adults living in Nashville, Tennessee, USA. Blood was obtained by leukapheresis, after which PBMCs were separated by Ficoll-Histopaque density gradient centrifugation and cryopreserved in liquid nitrogen vapor phase. Analytical flow cytometry was used to check the purity and quantity of each magnetically sorted T cell population. Genomic DNA was isolated from each sorted fraction and quantified by UV absorbance on a Nanodrop 2000c. This clone was observed a single time. What this receptor recognizes is not known. No quality values exist for individual bases; no much larger clone is one base distant. V is trimmed back by 3 bases and J by 4 bases, and the junction contains 5 bases that no gene match accounts for. The germline V gene encodes CDR1 SQVTM and CDR2 ANQGSEA. The cysteine opens and the phenylalanine closes a CDR3 of 14 amino acids. The retained sequence is limited to the CDR3, 42 bases, with the frame set at the first base.

Using the deep immunoSEQ assay, multiplex PCR amplified TCR CDR3 regions from genomic DNA. For each cell subset, the extracted genomic DNA was distributed evenly across all wells of several immunoSEQ 96-well plates, and each plate served as one replicate. For sorted subsets, approximately 190 ng of genomic DNA, equivalent to around 29,000 T cell genomes, went into each replicate PCR. Purified libraries were quantified with a Qubit 3.0 fluorometer, sized on a Bioanalyzer 2100, and re-quantified with the KAPA Library Quantification kit. Every immunoSEQ 96-well plate was sequenced on a dedicated single-read 150-cycle Illumina NextSeq 550 flow cell. The authors processed their data as follows. The immunoSEQ output contained only junctional sequences without quality scores, so filtering could not match that applied to full-length reads. Sequences were annotated with PyIR, a Python wrapper for IgBLAST v1.9, using IMGT germline references to assign V/J genes and CDR3. Any read was removed if the V/J assignment was weak (E-value above 1e-6), the CDR3 was missing, or the read contained stop codons, out-of-frame junctions, or ambiguous translated residues. V3J clonotypes were defined as sequences sharing the same inferred V gene, J gene, and CDR3 amino acid sequence. To compute the percentage overlap between repertoires, the number of shared unique clonotypes was divided by the size of the smaller repertoire. Repertoire richness was assessed with RTK rarefaction, the Chao1 estimator, and Recon v2.1 estimates of unobserved clonotypes. Generation probabilities were computed with OLGA for all TCRbeta clonotypes obtained by the gDNA method from several donors. Imported from immuneACCESS, the table was reduced by TCRdb to in-frame sequences with V and J called. These copies leave out some clones; in studies compared against another copy, an unresolved V gene accounts for under half, and the cause of the remainder is not known. V, J and clone size are taken as reported in that table, and D and trimming were inferred from the DNA itself. The sample table lists approximately 600,000 clones, 90% to 95% of them with a count of one. The ten largest clones take up over 0.1% of the sample.

Specimen: naive CD8+ T cells sorted from blood. The cell subset or site label here, explained by the study, means: CD45RA+CCR7+. Recombination connected TRBV29-1 to TRBJ2-5, and 10 junctional nucleotides match TRBD2. The origin of this receptor is a woman aged 25 to 39 in good health. In nucleotides, the sequence is TGCAGCGTTGATGGGCTAGCGGGAGCAGAGACCCAGTACTTC. This codes for CSVDGLAGAETQYF. The reference TRBV29-1 and TRBJ2-5 proteins fill in what lies around the CDR3, so the full variable domain reads SAVISQKPSRDICQRGTSLTIQCQVDSQVTMMFWYRQQPGQSLTLIATANQGSEATYESGFVIDKFPISRPNLTFSTLTVSNMSPEDSSIYLCSVDGLAGAETQYFGPGTRLLVL.